This T cell receptor beta chain was identified during a study of tumor-infiltrating lymphocytes in localized non-small cell lung cancer. Study-wide background: Some samples were collected after neoadjuvant chemotherapy; smokers, never-smokers and several histologies were included. Each patient gave resected tumor and non-adjacent uninvolved lung tissue.

Data came from immunoSEQ multiplex PCR; TCRdb stores just in-frame clones and leaves some out. Of over 15,000 clones listed, approximately 70% are singletons. As regards this clone: What it binds is unknown.

Whole-study findings and limits: TCR sequencing covered a subset of patients with enough tissue. T-cell fraction did not differ between immunotypes IM1 and IM2.

V was shortened by 4 bases and J by 5 bases, with 10 bases between the two germline ends. The CDR3 runs 13 residues. Germline V gene data show CDR1 as SGHRS and CDR2 as YFSETQ. This TCR was sampled from a human donor with non-small cell lung cancer. The sequenced sample consisted of lung tumor tissue. V gene TRBV5-1 combines with J gene TRBJ1-5, with D unresolved. The CDR3 nucleotides read TGCGCCAGCAGCCTGCACCAGGATCAGCCCCAGCATTTT. It is translated as CASSLHQDQPQHF.